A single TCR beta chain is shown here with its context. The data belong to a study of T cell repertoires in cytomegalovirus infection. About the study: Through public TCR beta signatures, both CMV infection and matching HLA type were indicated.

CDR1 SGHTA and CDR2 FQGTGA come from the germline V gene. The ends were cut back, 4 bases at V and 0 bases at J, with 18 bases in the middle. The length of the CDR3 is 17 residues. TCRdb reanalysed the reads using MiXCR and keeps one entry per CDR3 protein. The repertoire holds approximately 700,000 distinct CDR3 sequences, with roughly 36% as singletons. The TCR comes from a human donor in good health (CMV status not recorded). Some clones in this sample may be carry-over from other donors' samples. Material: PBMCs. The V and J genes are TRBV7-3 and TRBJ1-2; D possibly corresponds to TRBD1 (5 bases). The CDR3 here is CASSSNWGRGPNYGYTF. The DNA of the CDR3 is TGTGCCAGCAGCTCCAATTGGGGACGTGGACCTAACTATGGCTACACCTTC. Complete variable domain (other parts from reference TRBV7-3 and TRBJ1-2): GAGVSQTPSNKVTEKGKYVELRCDPISGHTALYWYRQSLGQGPEFLIYFQGTGAADDSGLPNDRFFAVRPEGSVSTLKIQRTERGDSAVYLCASSSNWGRGPNYGYTFGSGTRLTVV.